Each of the 8 T cell receptor beta chains below was sequenced from the same sample in a study of shared clonotypes between healthy human individuals. Profiled with immunoSEQ multiplex PCR; TCRdb holds only in-frame clones, not every one. The repertoire holds 2,500,000 or so clones, with roughly 93% as singletons. Sample: naive CD4+ T cells from PBMCs. As for subset: CD45RA+ positively selected. Receptors originate from a man aged 18 to 29 in good health. Some clones in this sample may be carry-over from other donors' samples.

This rearrangement joins TRBV2 to TRBJ2-7; TRBD1 or TRBD2 may be the D gene (5 bases each). Germline lookup yields CDR1 SNHLY and CDR2 FYNNEI. Deletions cut 6 bases from V and 7 bases from J, with 16 bases between. The CDR3 has 13 residues. Written as DNA, the CDR3 is TGTGCCAGCAGCGGGACCGGACGAGGGGAGCAGTACTTC. Protein sequence: CASSGTGRGEQYF.

On this clone itself: Other DNA sequences in the sample encode the same CDR3. The chain combines TRBV25-1 with TRBJ1-3; D remains ambiguous. This CDR3 contains 12 residues. CDR1 and CDR2 (germline): MGHDK, SYGVNS. V lost 6 bases and J 1 base, leaving 4 bases between the germline ends. CDR3 region: CASRGSGNTIYF. CDR3 nucleotides: TGTGCCAGCAGGGGTTCTGGAAACACCATATATTTT.

The V and J genes are TRBV4-2 and TRBJ2-4; tentatively, D is TRBD2 (5 bases). The CDR3 contains 15 residues. Trimming pared 1 base from V and 0 bases from J, leaving 7 bases between. Germline assignment: CDR1 LGHNA and CDR2 YNFKEQ. The CDR3 DNA follows: TGTGCCAGCAGCCAAGGCGGGTTAGCCAAAAACATTCAGTACTTC. The encoded protein is CASSQGGLAKNIQYF.

Points on this clone: The same CDR3 arises from other DNA sequences in this sample as well. The V call is TRBV11-2, the J call TRBJ2-1, with 12 bases identical to TRBD2. Germline CDR1 and CDR2: SGHAT and FQNNGV. Trimming took 5 bases from V and 4 from J; bases not matched to a gene: 3. CDR3 length: 15 residues. This CDR3 is CASSALAGGYNEQFF. The CDR3 coding sequence is TGTGCCAGCAGCGCACTAGCGGGAGGATACAATGAGCAGTTCTTC.

The chain combines TRBV7-8 with TRBJ2-5, with a possible D match to TRBD1 (6 bases). Germline assignment: CDR1 SGHVS and CDR2 FQNEAQ. V was shortened by 4 bases and J by 2 bases, with 14 bases between the two germline ends. The CDR3 runs to 15 residues. The CDR3 coding sequence is TGTGCCAGCAGCTCACGAAGAAGGGGGCAAGAGACCCAGTACTTC. This encodes CASSSRRRGQETQYF.

The chain has TRBV7-9 and TRBJ2-3, with 7 positions matching TRBD1. The V and J ends lost 1 base and 1 base, in that order; junction bases with no gene match: 8. Per germline, CDR1 SEHNR and CDR2 FQNEAQ (reference sequence). The CDR3 runs 17 residues. The DNA for the CDR3 is TGTGCCAGCAGCTTAGAGGACAGGTTTTTCCGCACAGATACGCAGTATTTT. Protein: CASSLEDRFFRTDTQYF.

The chain recombines TRBV7-2 with TRBJ2-1; a possible D gene is TRBD2 (5 bases). This CDR3 is 16 amino acids long. Germline V gives CDR1 SGHTA, CDR2 FQGNSA. The V end was cut by 5 bases, the J end by 0 bases, with 14 bases between. This CDR3 reads CASSTQAVSSYNEQFF. The DNA for the CDR3 is TGTGCCAGCAGCACCCAAGCGGTTAGCTCCTACAATGAGCAGTTCTTC.

This clone was seen a handful of times. The chain uses TRBV5-1 and TRBJ2-5, with D unclear. The CDR3 sequence is 14 residues long. The V gene lost 1 base and the J gene lost 1 base, with 8 bases spanning the gap. Germline-derived CDR1 and CDR2 are SGHRS and YFSETQ. CDR3 DNA sequence: TGCGCCAGCAGCTTGCGGGCGGTCCAAGAGACCCAGTACTTC. It encodes CASSLRAVQETQYF.